The 21 T cell receptor beta chains below come from one sample, sequenced in a study of vaccination and CD4 T cells after COVID-19. For these receptors, no antigen is known. This sample's treatment: roughly 10-day PBMC culture with coronavirus spike peptide pools or control peptides (ViraFEST assay). Sequencing of cultured CD4+ T cell DNA used the Oncomine TCR Beta short-read assay. TCRdb passed the PCR reads through MiXCR, listing each CDR3 protein once. The sample yields approximately 14,000 distinct CDR3 sequences, around 56% seen once. The specimen sequenced was CD4+ T cells from blood, cultured in vitro. These receptors came from a human donor who had recovered from COVID-19.

V usage is TRBV5-1 and J usage is TRBJ2-6; no firm D call. The CDR3 extends over 19 amino acids. With 0 bases removed from V and 0 bases from J, the gap between germline ends came to 16 bases. Germline V gene lookup returns CDR1 SGHRS and CDR2 YFSETQ. The CDR3 here is CASSLGGLGNPSGANVLTF. The CDR3 bases are TGCGCCAGCAGCTTGGGCGGTTTGGGCAATCCCTCTGGGGCCAACGTCCTGACTTTC.

This clonotype was observed a few times. The CDR3 here is CASSDYPQETQYF. Written as DNA, the CDR3 is TGTGCCAGCAGCGATTACCCTCAAGAGACCCAGTACTTC. This rearrangement joins TRBV25-1 to TRBJ2-5; D is uncertain. The V gene lost 6 bases and the J gene lost 2 bases, with 10 bases spanning the gap. The germline V gene has CDR1 MGHDK and CDR2 SYGVNS. The CDR3 is 13 amino acids.

This clonotype was observed a handful of times. The CDR3 region has the DNA TGTGCCAGCAGCCAAATCACTGAAGCTTTCTTT. Encoded protein: CASSQITEAFF. The V and J genes are TRBV7-9 and TRBJ1-1; unclear D gene. The CDR3 extends over 11 amino acids. Germline lookup yields CDR1 SEHNR and CDR2 FQNEAQ (reference sequence). Trimming left V 5 bases short and J 4 bases short, with 5 bases between.

This clonotype was picked up a small number of times. The chain employs TRBV7-9 and TRBJ2-5; the match to TRBD1 covers 7 bases. Trimming took 3 bases from V and 1 from J; bases not matched to a gene: 2. Germline lookup yields CDR1 SEHNR and CDR2 FQNEAQ (reference sequence). The CDR3 spans 14 residues. The CDR3 loop is CASSFGTAQETQYF. CDR3 bases: TGTGCCAGCAGCTTCGGGACAGCCCAAGAGACCCAGTACTTC. Variable domain in full (rest from reference TRBV7-9 and TRBJ2-5): DTGVSQNPRHKITKRGQNVTFRCDPISEHNRLYWYRQTLGQGPEFLTYFQNEAQLEKSRLLSDRFSAERPKGSFSTLEIQRTEQGDSAMYLCASSFGTAQETQYFGPGTRLLVL.

The sample holds a few counts of this clonotype. This chain links TRBV2 with TRBJ1-2, with TRBD1 as a possible D gene (5 bases). With 2 bases removed from V and 2 bases from J, the gap between germline ends came to 12 bases. Germline CDR1 reads SNHLY; CDR2 reads FYNNEI. This CDR3 is built from 15 residues. In nucleotides, the CDR3 is TGTGCCAGCAGTGAATCCCAGTGGGGGAACTATGGCTACACCTTC. It codes for CASSESQWGNYGYTF.

This chain joins TRBV30 and TRBJ2-7, with D possibly being TRBD1 or TRBD2 (5 bases each). The CDR3 totals 13 residues. Germline V gene data show CDR1 as GTSNPN and CDR2 as SVGIG (reference sequence). V shed 5 bases and J shed 0 bases, with 11 bases lying between them. This CDR3 is CAWDSGTSYEQYF. The DNA of the CDR3 is TGTGCCTGGGACTCAGGGACCTCCTACGAGCAGTACTTC.

This clonotype was observed a handful of times. This chain joins TRBV12-3 or TRBV12-4 and TRBJ2-7; 7 bases map to TRBD1. The CDR3 runs 13 residues. J was trimmed by 3 bases and V by 6 bases; bases with no gene match: 5. The CDR3 sequence is CASRGDSRYEQYF. The DNA of the CDR3 is TGTGCCAGCAGGGGGGACAGTCGCTACGAGCAGTACTTC.

This clonotype was picked up a small number of times. J is TRBJ2-3 and V is TRBV7-3, with D unresolved. Looked up from germline, CDR1 is SGHTA and CDR2 is FQGTGA. The length of the CDR3 is 13 residues. V gave up 0 bases and J gave up 4 bases, with 5 bases separating them. DNA of the CDR3: TGTGCCAGCAGCTTAACGGAAGCAGATACGCAGTATTTT. Encoded protein: CASSLTEADTQYF.

The chain joins TRBV5-4 to TRBJ1-2; 9 bases are shared with TRBD1. The trim removed 3 bases at V and 4 bases at J, leaving 13 bases unmatched. Looked up from germline, CDR1 is SGHNT and CDR2 is YYREEE (reference sequence). This CDR3 is 17 amino acids long. CDR3 protein: CASSSRRTDRGGYGYTF. The CDR3 region has the DNA TGTGCCAGCAGCTCTCGCCGGACTGACAGGGGGGGCTATGGCTACACCTTC.

The chain is built from TRBV7-3 and TRBJ2-3; D assignment may be TRBD1 or TRBD2 (6 bases each). The V gene lost 5 bases and the J gene lost 1 base, with 13 bases spanning the gap. Germline V lookup: CDR1 SGHTA, CDR2 FQGTGA. This CDR3 has 15 amino acids. This CDR3 is CASSPQRGGTDTQYF. The CDR3 nucleotides read TGTGCCAGCAGCCCTCAGAGGGGGGGCACAGATACGCAGTATTTT.

The J gene is TRBJ2-7, the V gene TRBV6-1; 7 bases fit TRBD1. V dropped 6 bases and J dropped 7; count of bases not matched to a gene: 6. CDR1 and CDR2 (germline): MNHNS, SASEGT. CDR3 size: 12 residues. CDR3 residues: CASRTGVREQYF. The CDR3 coding sequence is TGTGCCAGCAGAACAGGGGTTAGGGAGCAGTACTTC.

This clonotype was seen a handful of times. This rearrangement joins TRBV6-4 to TRBJ1-1; 7 bases match TRBD1. Germline V lookup: CDR1 MRHNA, CDR2 SNTAGT. The V segment lost 8 bases and the J segment 1 base; nucleotides outside the gene matches: 7. This CDR3 has 14 residues. The CDR3 nucleotides are TGTGCCAGCGGCTGGACAGGAGGGAACACTGAAGCTTTCTTT. Translated: CASGWTGGNTEAFF.

This chain links TRBV10-3 with TRBJ2-5; D is possibly TRBD1 or TRBD2 (5 bases each). The CDR3 sequence is 13 residues long. Deletions cut 10 bases from V and 5 bases from J, with 17 bases between. Germline V lookup: CDR1 ENHRY, CDR2 SYGVKD. CDR3 protein: CANSGTEGETQYF. CDR3 nucleotides: TGTGCCAACTCCGGGACCGAAGGGGAGACCCAGTACTTC.

The rearrangement uses TRBV7-2 and TRBJ1-2; no clear D. The length of the CDR3 is 14 residues. The germline V gene has CDR1 SGHTA and CDR2 FQGNSA. V gave up 1 base and J gave up 4 bases, with 10 bases separating them. The CDR3 sequence: CASSLGPSGYGYTF. DNA of the CDR3: TGTGCCAGCAGCTTAGGCCCAAGTGGCTATGGCTACACCTTC.

This clonotype was counted a few times. V is TRBV24-1 and J is TRBJ2-2; D perhaps matches TRBD1 (5 bases). Trimming took 5 bases from V and 2 from J, leaving 17 bases between them. CDR1 and CDR2 (germline): KGHDR, SFDVKD. The CDR3 runs to 17 residues. The CDR3 here is CATSGPAGRENTGELFF. The CDR3 DNA sequence: TGTGCCACCAGTGGCCCGGCCGGCAGGGAAAACACCGGGGAGCTGTTTTTT.

V usage is TRBV28 and J usage is TRBJ1-5; the match to TRBD1 covers 10 bases. V shed 4 bases and J 6 bases; nucleotides not matched to a gene: 6. This CDR3 is 15 amino acids long. CDR1 is MDHEN, CDR2 SYDVKM, per germline. The CDR3 region is CASSSWTGGSQPQHF. The CDR3 nucleotides are TGTGCCAGCAGTTCGTGGACAGGGGGTTCTCAGCCCCAGCATTTT.

The rearrangement uses TRBV3-1 and TRBJ1-1; D may be TRBD1 (6 bases). The CDR3 sequence is 15 residues long. Germline CDR1 reads LGHDT; CDR2 reads YNNKEL (reference sequence). Trimming left V 2 bases short and J 0 bases short, with 10 bases between. CDR3: CASSQSDRMNTEAFF. The CDR3 coding sequence is TGTGCCAGCAGCCAATCCGACAGGATGAACACTGAAGCTTTCTTT.

J is TRBJ1-6 and V is TRBV24-1, with a tentative D call TRBD1 (5 bases). CDR1 and CDR2 (germline): KGHDR, SFDVKD. V dropped 8 bases and J dropped 10 bases, with 14 bases sitting between them. There are 13 residues in the CDR3. In DNA, the CDR3 is TGTGCCACCAAACAGGAGGCCATCTCACCCCTCCACTTT. Amino acids: CATKQEAISPLHF.

The J gene is TRBJ2-5, the V gene TRBV29-1, with a tentative D call TRBD1 (6 bases). Trimming removed 4 bases from V and 5 bases from J, with 11 bases in between. CDR3 length: 12 amino acids. The germline V gene has CDR1 SQVTM and CDR2 ANQGSEA. DNA of the CDR3: TGCAGCGTTGCCAGGGGCGGGGAGACCCAGTACTTC. Its protein is CSVARGGETQYF.

This clonotype has only a few counts. The genes are TRBV19 and TRBJ1-5; TRBD1 is a possible D gene (5 bases). The CDR3 is 17 amino acids. Germline CDR1 reads LNHDA; CDR2 reads SQIVND (reference sequence). The V end was cut by 7 bases, the J end by 2 bases, with 21 bases between. The CDR3 region is CASKSRGGEGGNQPQHF. The DNA of the CDR3 is TGTGCCAGTAAATCCCGCGGGGGAGAGGGCGGCAATCAGCCCCAGCATTTT. The full variable domain, its missing parts supplied by reference TRBV19 and TRBJ1-5, is DGGITQSPKYLFRKEGQNVTLSCEQNLNHDAMYWYRQDPGQGLRLIYYSQIVNDFQKGDIAEGYSVSREKKESFPLTVTSAQKNPTAFYLCASKSRGGEGGNQPQHFGDGTRLSIL.

This clonotype was detected only a few times. One end of the junction varies from germline; a read error may be responsible. This sequence joins TRBV11-2 and TRBJ1-2; TRBD1 is a possible D gene (6 bases). CDR1 is SGHAT and CDR2 is FQNNGV in the germline V gene. The CDR3 runs to 13 residues. CDR3 sequence (DNA): TGCGCCAGCAGCGTGACAGGTTCCTATGGCTACACCTTC. This codes for CASSVTGSYGYTF.